This entry lists 9 T cell receptor beta chains sequenced from one sample in a study of Ad26.COV2.S vaccination and SARS-CoV-2 variants. Here immunoSEQ multiplex PCR was the method, and the copy in TCRdb shows in-frame clones only, minus some. The sample holds approximately 350,000 clones, about four fifths seen once. The treatment is: around 19 received Ad26.COV2.S at low or high dose, single or two shots; about 5 received placebo; per-sample allocation not given. Each sample was drawn 63 days after the first injection (of vaccine or placebo). This sample comprised peripheral blood, obtained in a trial of Ad26.COV2.S vaccine versus placebo. The receptors derive from a person between 18 and 59 years old who received the Ad26.COV2.S COVID-19 vaccine or a placebo.

Remarks on this clone: Germline and junction disagree at one end, which may indicate a read error. CDR3 bases: TGCGCCAGCGGCTTAGGCGGACTAGCGGGAGGAGGGGAGACCCAGTACTTC. This sequence encodes CASGLGGLAGGGETQYF. V usage is TRBV5-1 and J usage is TRBJ2-5; 14 bases line up with TRBD2. This CDR3 has 17 residues. Germline CDR1 SGHRS, CDR2 YFSETQ. The full variable domain, in which reference TRBV5-1 and TRBJ2-5 provide the parts outside the CDR3, is KAGVTQTPRYLIKTRGQQVTLSCSPISGHRSVSWYQQTPGQGLQFLFEYFSETQRNKGNFPGRFSGRQFSNSRSEMNVSTLELGDSALYLCASGLGGLAGGGETQYFGPGTRLLVL.

CDR3 bases: TGTGCCAGCAGCCCTTCCTGGGGGGCCCCCTACGAGCAGTACTTC. It codes for CASSPSWGAPYEQYF. The chain carries TRBV11-3 and TRBJ2-7, with D perhaps matching TRBD1 or TRBD2 (6 bases each). The CDR3 covers 15 residues. Germline V gene lookup returns CDR1 SGHNT and CDR2 YENEEA. V was clipped by 5 bases and J by 2 bases, with 16 bases between them.

J is TRBJ2-5 and V is TRBV14; 15 bases are a match to TRBD2. This CDR3 spans 17 amino acids. The V segment lost 4 bases and the J segment 5 bases; nucleotides outside the gene matches: 8. Germline assignment: CDR1 SGHDN and CDR2 FVKESK. CDR3 amino acids: CASSLGLAGGPQETQYF. The CDR3, as DNA: TGTGCCAGCAGCCTCGGACTAGCGGGAGGGCCTCAGGAGACCCAGTACTTC.

V is TRBV7-9 and J is TRBJ1-3; 9 bases line up with TRBD1. With V trimmed by 5 bases and J by 8 bases, 4 bases remained unmatched. This CDR3 region has 13 residues. Germline V gene lookup returns CDR1 SEHNR and CDR2 FQNEAQ (reference sequence). CDR3 coding DNA: TGTGCCAGCAGCGGGACAGGGTTCCACACCATATATTTT. This gives the protein CASSGTGFHTIYF.

This chain uses TRBV6-6 with TRBJ1-2; 7 bases align to TRBD1. The CDR3 spans 12 residues. Germline trimming cut 9 bases from V and 7 bases from J; bases unmatched to any gene: 8. The germline CDR1 and CDR2 sequences are MNHNY and SVGAGI (reference sequence). CDR3 nucleotide sequence: TGTGCCAGTCGAACAGGGGACCCTGGCTACACCTTC. The encoded protein is CASRTGDPGYTF.

The V call is TRBV11-3, the J call TRBJ2-1; D tentatively fits TRBD1 or TRBD2 (5 bases each). Germline loops: CDR1 SGHNT, CDR2 YENEEA. The germline V and J ends were trimmed by 7 bases and 7 bases, with 26 bases remaining between them. This CDR3 region has 17 residues. The CDR3 region has the DNA TGTGCCAGCACCCCACTAGGCGGTGGGGGTAAGGAAAATGAGCAGTTCTTC. Protein sequence: CASTPLGGGGKENEQFF.

The chain recombines TRBV28 with TRBJ1-1; D gene ambiguous. V lost 6 bases and J lost 3, with 17 bases in between. Germline CDR1 is MDHEN and CDR2 is SYDVKM. The CDR3 is made up of 15 amino acids. CDR3 sequence reads: CASRPLTGKDTEAFF. The CDR3 DNA reads TGTGCCAGCAGACCACTCACGGGAAAGGACACTGAAGCTTTCTTT.

This chain links TRBV6-6 with TRBJ1-2, with 8 nucleotides matching TRBD1. Losses at the gene ends were 6 bases for V and 8 bases for J; bases not matched to a gene: 2. The CDR3 is made up of 11 amino acids. Per germline, CDR1 MNHNY and CDR2 SVGAGI (reference sequence). The CDR3 DNA follows: TGTGCCAGCAGAGACAGGGGCGGCTACACCTTC. It translates to CASRDRGGYTF.

The table lists this clone with a count of one. The V gene is TRBV12-3 or TRBV12-4, the J gene TRBJ2-2; no clear D gene. The CDR3 is made up of 13 amino acids. V dropped 4 bases and J dropped 6 bases, with 9 bases sitting between them. The DNA of the CDR3 is TGTGCCAGCAGTTATGGGATTCCCGGGGAGCTGTTTTTT. Its protein is CASSYGIPGELFF.